Listed here are 2 T cell receptor beta chains from one sample, sequenced in a study of blood T cell repertoires in COVID-19. TCRdb keeps only in-frame clones here, not all; method: immunoSEQ multiplex PCR. The table has nearly 200,000 clones, approximately 86% seen once. Input material: peripheral blood. These receptor sequences come from a man in his sixties with COVID-19, enrolled during active disease.

This chain joins TRBV28 and TRBJ1-2; D gene uncertain. The V and J ends lost 5 bases and 5 bases respectively, with 24 bases between them. From germline, CDR1 is MDHEN and CDR2 SYDVKM. CDR3 length equals 17 residues. The CDR3 reads CASSLIPGAVGWYGYTF. In DNA, the CDR3 is TGTGCCAGCAGTCTAATCCCGGGTGCCGTGGGTTGGTATGGCTACACCTTC.

CDR3 in amino acids: CASSESQGYGYTF. For the CDR3, the DNA is TGCGCCAGCAGTGAGTCGCAGGGGTATGGCTACACCTTC. V gene TRBV10-1 combines with J gene TRBJ1-2, with a possible D match to TRBD1 (6 bases). The CDR3 consists of 13 residues. Germline CDR1 is WNHNN and CDR2 is SYGVQD (reference sequence). V gave up 0 bases and J gave up 5 bases, with 7 bases separating them.